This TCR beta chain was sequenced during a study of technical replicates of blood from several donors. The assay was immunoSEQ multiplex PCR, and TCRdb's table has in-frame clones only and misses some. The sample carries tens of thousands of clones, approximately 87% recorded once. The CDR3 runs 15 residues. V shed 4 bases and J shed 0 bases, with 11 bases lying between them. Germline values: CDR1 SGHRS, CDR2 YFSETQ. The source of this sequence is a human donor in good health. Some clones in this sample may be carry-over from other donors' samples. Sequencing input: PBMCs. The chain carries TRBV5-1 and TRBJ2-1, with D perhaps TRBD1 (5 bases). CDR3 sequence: CASSKPDSSYNEQFF. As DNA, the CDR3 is TGCGCCAGCAGCAAACCCGACAGCTCCTACAATGAGCAGTTCTTC.